Below, 17 T cell receptor beta chains from the same sample are listed, as sequenced in a study of T cells in Graves' hyperthyroidism and ophthalmopathy. Amplification of TCR beta CDR3 regions was performed using RNA transcripts as template. In the first-round RT-PCR of the TCR CDR3, the HTBI primer set was used. TCRdb used MiXCR to reprocess the multiplex PCR reads, holding one entry per CDR3 protein. The sample has 450,000 to 700,000 distinct CDR3 sequences, more than 45% seen once; the top ten hold roughly 8.2%. Sequenced: peripheral blood or thyroid tissue (not recorded which). The receptors derive from a woman younger than 30 with Graves' hyperthyroidism.

This clonotype was seen many times. The chain has TRBV7-6 and TRBJ2-2; 10 bases fit TRBD2. The CDR3 length is 17 residues. J lost 4 bases, V lost 5 bases, and 10 bases had no gene match. CDR1 and CDR2 (germline): SGHVS, FNYEAQ. The CDR3 DNA reads TGTGCCAGCAGCCTCTTACTAGCGGGATCCTTCACCGGGGAGCTGTTTTTT. This encodes CASSLLLAGSFTGELFF. Full variable domain (missing parts from reference TRBV7-6 and TRBJ2-2): GAGVSQSPRYKVTKRGQDVALRCDPISGHVSLYWYRQALGQGPEFLTYFNYEAQQDKSGLPNDRFSAERPEGSISTLTIQRTEQRDSAMYRCASSLLLAGSFTGELFFGEGSRLTVL.

This clonotype is a singleton in its sample. V usage is TRBV2 and J usage is TRBJ1-2; no definite D call. Trimming removed 8 bases at V and 4 bases at J, with 11 bases between. CDR1 is SNHLY, CDR2 FYNNEI, per germline. The length of the CDR3 is 12 residues. CDR3 nucleotides: TGTGCCAGCCAAGTTGATGGCTATGGCTACACCTTC. Translation: CASQVDGYGYTF.

V gene TRBV20-1 combines with J gene TRBJ1-6; tentatively, D is TRBD1 (5 bases). The CDR3 has 14 residues. V lost 0 bases, J lost 17 bases, and 20 bases lay in between. Germline lookup yields CDR1 DFQATT and CDR2 SNEGSKA (reference sequence). CDR3 amino acids: CSARERTKGDYVHF. Here the CDR3 DNA reads TGCAGTGCTAGAGAGAGGACAAAGGGTGATTACGTCCACTTT.

Worth noting for this clonotype: It may be a read error: a sequence one base away is much more abundant. Lacking the conserved final phenylalanine or tryptophan, this CDR3 likely reflects a read error. The V call is TRBV7-9, the J call TRBJ1-1; 7 bases map to TRBD1. Germline values: CDR1 SEHNR, CDR2 FQNEAQ (reference sequence). The junction had 5 bases not matched to a gene; V was cut back by 0 bases and J by 4 bases. The CDR3 sequence is 15 residues long. Written as DNA, the CDR3 is TGTGCCAGCAGCTTAGCGTTCAGGGGGGCCACTGAAGCTTTCTCT. Translating it yields CASSLAFRGATEAFS.

J is TRBJ2-7 and V is TRBV24-1; 7 bases fit TRBD1. CDR3 length: 12 residues. After removal of 4 bases from V and 12 bases from J, the junction contained 8 bases not matched to a gene. Germline V gene sequence: CDR1 KGHDR, CDR2 SFDVKD. In nucleotides, the CDR3 is TGTGCCACCAGTGACGCTGAGACAGGGTCGTACTTC. The encoded protein is CATSDAETGSYF.

This clonotype occurred many times. This chain joins TRBV7-9 and TRBJ1-1, with no clear D. Per germline, CDR1 SEHNR and CDR2 FQNEAQ (reference sequence). Trimming removed 1 base at V and 0 bases at J, with 9 bases between. This CDR3 is 15 amino acids long. The CDR3 region has the DNA TGTGCCAGCAGCTTAGAGTGGCGGATGAACACTGAAGCTTTCTTT. It encodes CASSLEWRMNTEAFF. Full variable domain (remainder filled in from reference TRBV7-9 and TRBJ1-1): DTGVSQNPRHKITKRGQNVTFRCDPISEHNRLYWYRQTLGQGPEFLTYFQNEAQLEKSRLLSDRFSAERPKGSFSTLEIQRTEQGDSAMYLCASSLEWRMNTEAFFGQGTRLTVV.

This clonotype is a singleton in its sample. One junction end disagrees with the germline gene, perhaps due to a read error. V usage is TRBV20-1 and J usage is TRBJ1-5; D remains unclear. This CDR3 region has 19 residues. The germline V gene has CDR1 DFQATT and CDR2 SNEGSKA (reference sequence). The CDR3 DNA is TGCAGTGCTCGCAGACTAGCGGGAGGGCCGGGTTCCTACAATGAGCCCCAGCATTTT. Translating gives CSARRLAGGPGSYNEPQHF.

This clonotype has just a few counts. The chain combines TRBV18 with TRBJ1-2; 7 bases agree with TRBD1. CDR1 is KGHSH, CDR2 LQKENI, per germline. Unmatched junction bases numbered 9, after V lost 4 bases and J lost 7 bases. There are 14 residues in the CDR3. The CDR3 bases are TGTGCCAGCTCACTGTCTGACAGGGCGGTTGGCTACACCTTC. Protein product: CASSLSDRAVGYTF.

This clonotype has just a few counts. The chain employs TRBV5-1 and TRBJ2-5; D is possibly TRBD1 (5 bases). The V end was cut by 0 bases, the J end by 2 bases, with 8 bases between. Germline CDR1 reads SGHRS; CDR2 reads YFSETQ. The CDR3 consists of 14 residues. The CDR3 here is CASSLEGQQETQYF. CDR3 DNA sequence: TGCGCCAGCAGCTTGGAGGGGCAGCAAGAGACCCAGTACTTC. Full variable domain (remainder filled in from reference TRBV5-1 and TRBJ2-5): KAGVTQTPRYLIKTRGQQVTLSCSPISGHRSVSWYQQTPGQGLQFLFEYFSETQRNKGNFPGRFSGRQFSNSRSEMNVSTLELGDSALYLCASSLEGQQETQYFGPGTRLLVL.

This clonotype was counted many times. The rearrangement uses TRBV12-3 or TRBV12-4 and TRBJ1-5; D is uncertain. The germline V and J ends were trimmed by 3 bases and 5 bases, with 8 bases remaining between them. This CDR3 spans 13 amino acids. The CDR3 DNA reads TGTGCCAGCAGTTTTCGGGGATATCAGCCCCAGCATTTT. It translates to CASSFRGYQPQHF.

This clonotype showed up many times. The gene calls are TRBV3-1 and TRBJ2-7, with a possible D match to TRBD1 (7 bases). Germline V gene sequence: CDR1 LGHDT, CDR2 YNNKEL (reference sequence). CDR3 length equals 15 residues. Trimming took off 1 base at V and 5 bases at J, with 15 bases between the two ends. CDR3 protein: CASSQGPGGSNEQYF. DNA for the CDR3: TGTGCCAGCAGCCAAGGGCCAGGGGGGAGCAACGAGCAGTACTTC.

The chain couples TRBV6-4 to TRBJ1-4; no clear D. Trimming cost V 3 bases and J 8 bases, with 13 bases left between them. This CDR3 has 14 residues. Germline CDR1 reads MRHNA; CDR2 reads SNTAGT. The CDR3 reads CASSEEGDREKLFF. The CDR3, as DNA: TGTGCCAGCAGTGAAGAGGGAGATCGGGAAAAACTGTTTTTT.

Only a few counts were recorded for this clonotype. This rearrangement joins TRBV19 to TRBJ1-5; D perhaps matches TRBD1 (5 bases). CDR1 and CDR2 (germline): LNHDA, SQIVND (reference sequence). Trimming left V 9 bases short and J 6 bases short, with 12 bases between. This CDR3 has 12 residues. CDR3 nucleotide sequence: TGTGCCAGCTATGCCGGGGGTCAGCCCCAGCATTTT. Translated, it gives CASYAGGQPQHF.

This clonotype was recorded many times. This CDR3 reads CASSYTGSYEQYF. For the CDR3, the DNA is TGTGCCAGCAGTTACACTGGATCCTACGAGCAGTACTTC. This chain links TRBV6-6 with TRBJ2-7; no reliable D call. Per the germline V gene, CDR1 is MNHNY and CDR2 is SVGAGI (reference sequence). CDR3 size: 13 residues. V was trimmed by 2 bases and J by 1 base, leaving 6 bases between them.

The chain has TRBV5-1 and TRBJ2-6, with 8 bases matching TRBD2. There are 15 residues in the CDR3. Germline CDR1 reads SGHRS; CDR2 reads YFSETQ. V was pared by 4 bases and J by 4 bases, with 4 bases of the junction left unmatched. CDR3 bases: TGCGCCAGCAGCACGGCGGGAGGAGGGGCCAACGTCCTGACTTTC. This encodes CASSTAGGGANVLTF.

The V call is TRBV2, the J call TRBJ2-5; 9 nucleotides line up with TRBD1. Losses at the gene ends were 5 bases for V and 0 bases for J; bases not matched to a gene: 16. Looked up from germline, CDR1 is SNHLY and CDR2 is FYNNEI. The CDR3 totals 19 residues. CDR3 nucleotide sequence: TGTGCCAGCAGTCCTGAGGACAGGGGAGGTGAAACGTACCAAGAGACCCAGTACTTC. Translation: CASSPEDRGGETYQETQYF.

This clonotype was seen more than once but under ten times. The J gene is TRBJ1-2, the V gene TRBV2; a weak D match, TRBD1 (5 bases). The V end was cut by 6 bases, the J end by 6 bases, with 17 bases between. The CDR3 totals 14 residues. Germline CDR1 SNHLY, CDR2 FYNNEI. The CDR3 DNA follows: TGTGCCAGCAGAGTCCCGGGACCCGCGAATGGCTACACCTTC. Its translation: CASRVPGPANGYTF.